This T cell receptor (beta chain) was identified in a study of identical twins. This clonotype occurred many times. TCRdb called the 5' RACE reads again in MiXCR, with one record for every CDR3 protein. In the table there are more than 350,000 distinct CDR3 sequences, roughly 9% of which are singletons. V was shortened by 1 base and J by 2 bases, with 7 bases between the two germline ends. Germline CDR1 and CDR2: KGHDR and SFDVKD. The CDR3 covers 14 residues. Donors were all healthy Caucasians. The sample consisted of naive T cells sorted from blood. This sequence originates from a woman between 50 and 59 years old in good health. V usage is TRBV24-1 and J usage is TRBJ1-2; D is undetermined. CDR3 region: CATSDFPTNYGYTF. As DNA, the CDR3 is TGTGCCACCAGTGATTTCCCTACAAACTATGGCTACACCTTC.